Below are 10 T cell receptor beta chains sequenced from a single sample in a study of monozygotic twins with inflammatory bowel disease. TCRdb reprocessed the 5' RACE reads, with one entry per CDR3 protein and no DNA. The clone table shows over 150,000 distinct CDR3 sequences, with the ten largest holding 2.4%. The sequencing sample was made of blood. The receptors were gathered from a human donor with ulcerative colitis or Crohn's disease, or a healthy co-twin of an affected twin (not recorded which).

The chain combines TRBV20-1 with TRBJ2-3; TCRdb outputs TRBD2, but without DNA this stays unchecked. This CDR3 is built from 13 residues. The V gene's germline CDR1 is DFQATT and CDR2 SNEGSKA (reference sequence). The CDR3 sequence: CSAAGTSTDTQYF.

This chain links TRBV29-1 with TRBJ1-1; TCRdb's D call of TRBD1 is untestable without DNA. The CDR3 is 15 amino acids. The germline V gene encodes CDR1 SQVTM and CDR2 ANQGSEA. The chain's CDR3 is CSVSGPSRGDTEAFF.

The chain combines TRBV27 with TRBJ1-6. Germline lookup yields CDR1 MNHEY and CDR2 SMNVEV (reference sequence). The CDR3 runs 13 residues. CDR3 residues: CASKWTGNSPLHF.

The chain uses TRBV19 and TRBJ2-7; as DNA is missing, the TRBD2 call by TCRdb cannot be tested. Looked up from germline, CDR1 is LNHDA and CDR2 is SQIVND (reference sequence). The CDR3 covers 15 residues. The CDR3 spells CASSPGVAGAEEQYF.

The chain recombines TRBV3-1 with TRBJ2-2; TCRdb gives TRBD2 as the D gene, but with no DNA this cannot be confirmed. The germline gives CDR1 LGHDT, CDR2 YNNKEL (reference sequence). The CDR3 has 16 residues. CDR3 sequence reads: CASSPRGGRYTGELFF. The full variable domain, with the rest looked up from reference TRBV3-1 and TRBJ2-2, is DTAVSQTPKYLVTQMGNDKSIKCEQNLGHDTMYWYKQDSKKFLKIMFSYNNKELIINETVPNRFSPKSPDKAHLNLHINSLELGDSAVYFCASSPRGGRYTGELFFGEGSRLTVL.

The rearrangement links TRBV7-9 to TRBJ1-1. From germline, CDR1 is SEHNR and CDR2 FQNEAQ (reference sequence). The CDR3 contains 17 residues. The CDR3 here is CASSLEPTGYRNTEAFF.

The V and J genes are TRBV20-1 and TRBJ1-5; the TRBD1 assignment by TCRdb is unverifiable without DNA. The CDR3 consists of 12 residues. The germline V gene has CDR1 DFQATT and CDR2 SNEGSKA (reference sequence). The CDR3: CSEGLPQGPQHF.

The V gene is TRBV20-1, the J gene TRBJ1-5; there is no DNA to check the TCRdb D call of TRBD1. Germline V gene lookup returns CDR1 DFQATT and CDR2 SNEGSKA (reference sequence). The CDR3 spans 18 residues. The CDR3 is CSARDRRPTGALNQPQHF.

The CDR3 is CASSDQSSGANVLTF. This sequence joins TRBV9 and TRBJ2-6. Germline loops: CDR1 SGDLS, CDR2 YYNGEE. CDR3 length: 15 amino acids.

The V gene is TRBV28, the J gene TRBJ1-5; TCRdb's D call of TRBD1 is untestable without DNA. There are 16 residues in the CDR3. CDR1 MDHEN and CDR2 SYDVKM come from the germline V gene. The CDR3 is CASRRQTGTEGLTQHF.